This passage covers 29 T cell receptor beta chains from one sample sequenced in a study of T cell changes during pregnancy in multiple sclerosis. TCRdb's copy holds only in-frame clones and misses some; the assay was immunoSEQ multiplex PCR. The sample lists 80,000 to 100,000 clones, around 94% occurring once. This specimen consisted of peripheral blood, obtained in the first trimester of pregnancy. These receptors came from a female donor with multiple sclerosis, enrolled in a pregnancy study.

The CDR3 nucleotides read TGTGCCAGTAGTATAGTTCACGGGGGTACTGGGGCCAACGTCCTGACTTTC. It specifies CASSIVHGGTGANVLTF. The rearrangement joins TRBV19 to TRBJ2-6; D might be TRBD2 (6 bases). CDR3 length: 17 amino acids. Between the trimmed V and J ends, which lost 1 base and 2 bases, there was a span of 12 bases. The V gene's germline CDR1 is LNHDA and CDR2 SQIVND (reference sequence).

This chain connects TRBV15 to TRBJ1-5, with D possibly being TRBD1 (5 bases). The CDR3 is made up of 14 amino acids. CDR1 and CDR2 (germline): LNHNV, YYDKDF (reference sequence). The V gene lost 3 bases and the J gene lost 5 bases, with 11 bases spanning the gap. Here the CDR3 DNA reads TGTGCCACCAGCAGGGACATACCATATCAGCCCCAGCATTTT. Amino acid sequence: CATSRDIPYQPQHF.

DNA of the CDR3: TGTGCCAGCAGCTTAGGCTGGGCAGGGTCAGGCATTCAGTACTTC. It translates to CASSLGWAGSGIQYF. The V gene is TRBV7-2, the J gene TRBJ2-4; weak D call: TRBD1 (5 bases). Germline values: CDR1 SGHTA, CDR2 FQGNSA. CDR3 length: 15 residues. The V end was cut by 1 base, the J end by 9 bases, with 16 bases between.

The genes are TRBV9 and TRBJ2-3; 7 bases match TRBD2. This CDR3 region has 18 residues. After removal of 4 bases from V and 0 bases from J, the junction contained 14 bases not matched to a gene. CDR1 and CDR2 (germline): SGDLS, YYNGEE. Written as DNA, the CDR3 is TGTGCCAGCAGCCCAAGTAAGAGGACTAGAACTAGCACAGATACGCAGTATTTT. This gives the protein CASSPSKRTRTSTDTQYF.

The rearrangement links TRBV5-1 to TRBJ2-7; D uncertain. The CDR3 covers 15 residues. Germline loops: CDR1 SGHRS, CDR2 YFSETQ. The V end lost 1 base, the J end lost 0 bases, and 11 bases lay between the germline ends. In DNA, the CDR3 is TGCGCCAGCAGCTTGATTGTGGGCACCTCCTACGAGCAGTACTTC. Protein sequence: CASSLIVGTSYEQYF.

The J gene is TRBJ1-1, the V gene TRBV2; 7 bases match TRBD1. The CDR3 sequence is 13 residues long. Germline V gives CDR1 SNHLY, CDR2 FYNNEI. J was trimmed by 6 bases and V by 3 bases; bases with no gene match: 4. This CDR3 is CASSDYRGAEAFF. CDR3 in DNA: TGTGCCAGCAGTGATTACAGGGGCGCTGAAGCTTTCTTT.

On this clone itself: The CDR3 does not close with the conserved phenylalanine or tryptophan, likely indicating a read error. Because the CDR3's place on the DNA is in doubt, the DNA is left out and the CDR3 is given as listed by TCRdb. The chain combines TRBV28 with TRBJ2-3; no DNA check was done on the table's D call, TRBD1. 12 amino acids form the CDR3, both terminal residues included. CDR1 and CDR2 from the germline V gene are MDHEN and SYDVKM. The CDR3 sequence: CASSLGTGIEWV.

The J gene is TRBJ2-1, the V gene TRBV4-1; perhaps TRBD2 as D (5 bases). The ends were cut back, 8 bases at V and 8 bases at J, with 19 bases in the middle. The length of the CDR3 is 14 residues. Per the germline V gene, CDR1 is MGHRA and CDR2 is YSYEKL. In DNA, the CDR3 is TGCGCCAGCCGAATCAGCGCGGGTCCCTATGAGCAGTTCTTC. This codes for CASRISAGPYEQFF.

The chain recombines TRBV5-1 with TRBJ2-2; 8 bases line up with TRBD2. The germline CDR1 and CDR2 sequences are SGHRS and YFSETQ. The CDR3 length is 17 residues. Unmatched junction bases numbered 13, after V lost 4 bases and J lost 5 bases. The CDR3 protein is CASSVDPAGVGTGELFF. CDR3 nucleotide sequence: TGCGCCAGCAGCGTGGACCCAGCGGGAGTAGGGACCGGGGAGCTGTTTTTT.

This chain uses TRBV9 with TRBJ2-2; 11 bases align to TRBD2. In germline, CDR1 is SGDLS, CDR2 YYNGEE. V lost 0 bases, J lost 7 bases, and 8 bases stayed unmatched. The CDR3 consists of 17 residues. Written as DNA, the CDR3 is TGTGCCAGCAGCGTAGCAGGCCTAGCGGGAGGCAACGGGGAGCTGTTTTTT. Protein: CASSVAGLAGGNGELFF.

This chain uses TRBV6-1 with TRBJ2-2; 8 nucleotides line up with TRBD2. The ends lost 10 bases at V and 4 bases at J; junction bases unmatched: 5. The CDR3 loop spans 13 amino acids. Germline V gives CDR1 MNHNS, CDR2 SASEGT. This chain's CDR3 is CAIRGGSTGELFF. For the CDR3, the DNA is TGTGCCATCCGGGGGGGCAGCACCGGGGAGCTGTTTTTT.

The chain's CDR3 is CASSKQGATPKSNTEAFF. CDR3 bases: TGCGCCAGCAGCAAACAGGGGGCCACTCCTAAATCGAACACTGAAGCTTTCTTT. The V gene is TRBV5-1, the J gene TRBJ1-1; 9 bases line up with TRBD1. The CDR3 sequence is 18 residues long. The V gene's germline CDR1 is SGHRS and CDR2 YFSETQ. After removal of 4 bases from V and 1 base from J, the junction contained 14 bases not matched to a gene.

This chain connects TRBV15 to TRBJ2-5, with 8 nucleotides matching TRBD1. CDR3 length: 14 amino acids. J gave up 2 bases and V 3 bases, and 2 bases lay outside the gene matches. Germline V gene lookup returns CDR1 LNHNV and CDR2 YYDKDF (reference sequence). The CDR3 sequence is CATSRGQEQETQYF. CDR3 nucleotides: TGTGCCACCAGCAGGGGACAGGAACAAGAGACCCAGTACTTC.

This clone was seen repeatedly, ten times or more. V is TRBV4-1 and J is TRBJ2-2; D may be TRBD2 (6 bases). The V end lost 2 bases, the J end lost 4 bases, and 11 bases lay between the germline ends. This CDR3 contains 15 residues. Per germline, CDR1 MGHRA and CDR2 YSYEKL. Here the CDR3 reads CASSQNSGGTGELFF. DNA for the CDR3: TGCGCCAGCAGCCAAAACTCCGGGGGCACCGGGGAGCTGTTTTTT.

The chain is built from TRBV4-3 and TRBJ2-3; TRBD1 agrees at 10 bases. CDR1 LGHNA and CDR2 YSLEER come from the germline V gene. Losses at the gene ends were 1 base for V and 4 bases for J; bases not matched to a gene: 2. CDR3 length: 15 residues. The CDR3, as DNA: TGCGCCAGCAGCCAAGGACAGGGGGCTGCAGATACGCAGTATTTT. Encoded protein: CASSQGQGAADTQYF.

The CDR3 loop reads CASSVGLAGISQETQYF. CDR3 nucleotides: TGTGCCAGCAGCGTGGGACTAGCGGGAATAAGCCAAGAGACCCAGTACTTC. This rearrangement joins TRBV9 to TRBJ2-5; 13 nucleotides match TRBD2. Germline CDR1 SGDLS, CDR2 YYNGEE. This CDR3 comprises 17 residues. Trimming removed 2 bases from V and 1 base from J; junction bases left unmatched: 5. Filled out from reference TRBV9 and TRBJ2-5, the complete variable domain reads DSGVTQTPKHLITATGQRVTLRCSPRSGDLSVYWYQQSLDQGLQFLIQYYNGEERAKGNILERFSAQQFPDLHSELNLSSLELGDSALYFCASSVGLAGISQETQYFGPGTRLLVL.

The genes are TRBV14 and TRBJ2-1, with TRBD2 as a possible D gene (6 bases). V lost 0 bases, J lost 9 bases, and 9 bases lay in between. The CDR3 loop spans 13 amino acids. The germline V gene encodes CDR1 SGHDN and CDR2 FVKESK. CDR3 residues: CASSQDRGGEQFF. CDR3 DNA sequence: TGTGCCAGCAGCCAAGATAGGGGAGGTGAGCAGTTCTTC.

The chain combines TRBV27 with TRBJ1-2, with unresolved D. Germline values: CDR1 MNHEY, CDR2 SMNVEV (reference sequence). The CDR3 consists of 14 residues. The germline V and J ends were trimmed by 2 bases and 8 bases, with 15 bases remaining between them. The CDR3 coding sequence is TGTGCCAGCAGTTTAGATGGTAAGGCGGGAGGCTACACCTTC. It is translated as CASSLDGKAGGYTF.

The chain carries TRBV4-3 and TRBJ2-4, with 10 bases that match TRBD2. Germline V gives CDR1 LGHNA, CDR2 YSLEER. This CDR3 has 19 residues. Trimming cost V 4 bases and J 2 bases; bases outside gene matches: 14. The CDR3 here is CASSRSPPTAGGPKNIQYF. CDR3 nucleotide sequence: TGCGCCAGCAGCCGAAGTCCCCCTACAGCGGGAGGGCCCAAAAACATTCAGTACTTC.

The chain employs TRBV5-1 and TRBJ2-3; D is unresolved. This CDR3 has 12 residues. Germline-derived CDR1 and CDR2 are SGHRS and YFSETQ. Trimming left V 3 bases short and J 8 bases short, with 10 bases between. CDR3 DNA: TGCGCCAGCAGCTACGATGGCATTACGCAGTATTTT. Its protein is CASSYDGITQYF.

The rearrangement links TRBV7-8 to TRBJ1-1; TRBD1 is a possible D gene (6 bases). Trimming removed 4 bases at V and 1 base at J, with 10 bases between. CDR3 length: 14 residues. Germline CDR1 and CDR2: SGHVS and FQNEAQ. In nucleotides, the CDR3 is TGTGCCAGCAGCTCCTCGGACAGGAACACTGAAGCTTTCTTT. Protein sequence: CASSSSDRNTEAFF.

V and J are TRBV19 and TRBJ2-1; 9 nucleotides agree with TRBD1. The CDR3 has 14 residues. Germline V gene sequence: CDR1 LNHDA, CDR2 SQIVND (reference sequence). V lost 7 bases and J lost 7; bases outside the gene matches: 8. The DNA for the CDR3 is TGTGCCAGTACCCGGACAGGGGCTGGAAATGAGCAGTTCTTC. Protein product: CASTRTGAGNEQFF.

V usage is TRBV5-4 and J usage is TRBJ2-2, with TRBD1 matching 7 bases. The J segment lost 6 bases and the V segment lost 0 bases, leaving 5 bases of the junction unmatched. CDR1 is SGHNT, CDR2 YYREEE, per germline (reference sequence). The CDR3 sequence is 15 residues long. CDR3 sequence: CASSLEGGAAGELFF. Here the CDR3 DNA reads TGTGCCAGCAGCTTGGAAGGGGGCGCGGCCGGGGAGCTGTTTTTT.

This chain joins TRBV6-1 and TRBJ2-1; TRBD2 might be the D (6 bases). Trimming pared 11 bases from V and 4 bases from J, leaving 15 bases between. The length of the CDR3 is 13 residues. The germline V gene has CDR1 MNHNS and CDR2 SASEGT. The CDR3 region is CALSPGGYNEQFF. CDR3 DNA sequence: TGTGCCCTCAGTCCCGGGGGTTACAATGAGCAGTTCTTC.

The J gene is TRBJ1-1, the V gene TRBV30; D is perhaps TRBD1 (6 bases). Trimming took 2 bases from V and 3 from J, leaving 19 bases between them. Per germline, CDR1 GTSNPN and CDR2 SVGIG (reference sequence). The CDR3 sequence is 16 residues long. Written as DNA, the CDR3 is TGTGCCTGGAGTCCACCCCCGGGACACGGGTACACTGAAGCTTTCTTT. It translates to CAWSPPPGHGYTEAFF.

This clone has a handful of counts. This chain joins TRBV5-1 and TRBJ2-1, with 12 nucleotides matching TRBD2. Germline trimming cut 8 bases from V and 9 bases from J; bases unmatched to any gene: 9. Germline-derived CDR1 and CDR2 are SGHRS and YFSETQ. The CDR3 consists of 14 residues. CDR3 amino acids: CASKLAGGPGEQFF. The CDR3, as DNA: TGCGCCAGTAAGCTAGCGGGAGGGCCTGGTGAGCAGTTCTTC.

The J gene is TRBJ1-2, the V gene TRBV28; 7 nucleotides align to TRBD1. J was trimmed by 5 bases and V by 5 bases; bases with no gene match: 17. Germline V CDR1 and CDR2: MDHEN, SYDVKM. The CDR3 has 17 residues. This CDR3 is CASSLTIGTVSIYGYTF. The CDR3 bases are TGTGCCAGCAGTCTCACCATCGGGACAGTCTCTATTTATGGCTACACCTTC.

The rearrangement joins TRBV19 to TRBJ2-4, with a possible D match to TRBD1 (6 bases). The germline CDR1 and CDR2 sequences are LNHDA and SQIVND (reference sequence). Trimming shortened V by 7 bases and J by 2 bases, and 15 bases separated the two germline ends. This CDR3 spans 15 amino acids. The CDR3 DNA reads as TGTGCCAGTACTTCCCAAACAGGGTCCAAAAACATTCAGTACTTC. This gives the protein CASTSQTGSKNIQYF.

This sequence joins TRBV7-9 and TRBJ2-2; D is perhaps TRBD1 (7 bases). The length of the CDR3 is 15 residues. Trimming pared 2 bases from V and 6 bases from J, leaving 13 bases between. Germline CDR1 is SEHNR and CDR2 is FQNEAQ (reference sequence). CDR3 in DNA: TGTGCCAGCAGCTTATTCGCAGGGGGGCCCGGGGAGCTGTTTTTT. This translates into CASSLFAGGPGELFF.